These T cell receptor beta chains were read from a single sample in a study of T cell changes during pregnancy in multiple sclerosis. Clones were read by immunoSEQ multiplex PCR, and TCRdb kept only the in-frame ones, dropping some. Counted here are 25,000 to 30,000 clones, approximately 94% occurring once; the ten biggest clones make up roughly 0.74%. The material was CD4+ T cells from peripheral blood mononuclear cells, obtained in the first trimester of pregnancy. Receptors originate from a female donor with multiple sclerosis, enrolled in a pregnancy study. CDR3s include the opening cysteine and the closing phenylalanine or tryptophan. D genes are given only for firm matches. Expanded clones get a size class; other rows say once, few or many, or leave the size out.

abundance: NA
v_gene: TRBV29-1
d_gene: NA
j_gene: TRBJ1-2
CDR3aa: CSVQGNYGYTF

abundance: once
v_gene: TRBV19
d_gene: TRBD1
j_gene: TRBJ1-5
CDR3aa: CASSISGQLNQPQHF

abundance: NA
v_gene: TRBV5-1
d_gene: NA
j_gene: TRBJ1-1
CDR3aa: CASSLGGTGYATEAFF

abundance: NA
v_gene: TRBV18
d_gene: NA
j_gene: TRBJ2-1
CDR3aa: CASSPATATYNEQFF

abundance: once
v_gene: TRBV18
d_gene: TRBD2
j_gene: TRBJ2-7
CDR3aa: CASSPRTSGVNEQYF

abundance: NA
v_gene: TRBV12-5
d_gene: NA
j_gene: TRBJ1-2
CDR3aa: CASGLGLTGDGYTF

abundance: NA
v_gene: TRBV5-4
d_gene: TRBD2
j_gene: TRBJ2-5
CDR3aa: CASSSSRGGAGETQYF

abundance: once
v_gene: TRBV30
d_gene: TRBD1
j_gene: TRBJ1-2
CDR3aa: CAEGTGANYGYTF

abundance: NA
v_gene: TRBV6-5
d_gene: TRBD1
j_gene: TRBJ1-6
CDR3aa: CASQDRGGNSPLHF

abundance: NA
v_gene: TRBV19
d_gene: NA
j_gene: TRBJ1-1
CDR3aa: CASSKNRDAGTEAFF

abundance: NA
v_gene: TRBV7-3
d_gene: NA
j_gene: TRBJ1-1
CDR3aa: CASSLAGAGTEAFF

abundance: NA
v_gene: TRBV2
d_gene: TRBD1
j_gene: TRBJ1-4
CDR3aa: CASSEVPGQGASASKLFF

abundance: NA
v_gene: TRBV28
d_gene: NA
j_gene: TRBJ2-5
CDR3aa: CASSLLRPSFQYF

abundance: NA
v_gene: TRBV2
d_gene: TRBD2
j_gene: TRBJ2-7
CDR3aa: CASSQSGGRSYEQYF

abundance: NA
v_gene: TRBV28
d_gene: NA
j_gene: TRBJ2-7
CDR3aa: CASSSDRPPFIEQYF

abundance: NA
v_gene: TRBV7-9
d_gene: NA
j_gene: TRBJ2-3
CDR3aa: CASSPPTSTDTQYF

abundance: NA
v_gene: TRBV7-6
d_gene: TRBD2
j_gene: TRBJ2-3
CDR3aa: CASSLAGGADTQYF

abundance: NA
v_gene: TRBV18
d_gene: TRBD1
j_gene: TRBJ2-3
CDR3aa: CASSPTGPPDTQYF

abundance: NA
v_gene: TRBV2
d_gene: NA
j_gene: TRBJ1-2
CDR3aa: CASSGPPGYTF

abundance: NA
v_gene: TRBV5-4
d_gene: TRBD1
j_gene: TRBJ1-3
CDR3aa: CASTAGTGTGNTIYF

abundance: NA
v_gene: TRBV5-6
d_gene: NA
j_gene: TRBJ1-2
CDR3aa: CASSLAGGAGYTF

abundance: NA
v_gene: TRBV6-1
d_gene: TRBD1
j_gene: TRBJ2-7
CDR3aa: CAIWTGEGEQYF

abundance: NA
v_gene: TRBV19
d_gene: NA
j_gene: TRBJ1-1
CDR3aa: CASSMATMNTEAFF

abundance: NA
v_gene: TRBV28
d_gene: NA
j_gene: TRBJ1-1
CDR3aa: CASSPLSRGTTEAFF

abundance: NA
v_gene: TRBV6-6
d_gene: NA
j_gene: TRBJ1-1
CDR3aa: CASSYSLGGTEAFF

abundance: once
v_gene: TRBV18
d_gene: TRBD1
j_gene: TRBJ1-1
CDR3aa: CASSPWTGGSTEAFF

abundance: NA
v_gene: TRBV28
d_gene: NA
j_gene: TRBJ2-3
CDR3aa: CASHRRELGTDTQYF

abundance: NA
v_gene: TRBV28
d_gene: TRBD1
j_gene: TRBJ1-2
CDR3aa: CASRTSDRGSWGYTF

abundance: NA
v_gene: TRBV7-2
d_gene: NA
j_gene: TRBJ2-3
CDR3aa: CASSFPTPGDTQYF

abundance: NA
v_gene: TRBV9
d_gene: TRBD1
j_gene: TRBJ2-6
CDR3aa: CASSRGQGSPGANVLTF

abundance: NA
v_gene: TRBV5-4
d_gene: NA
j_gene: TRBJ1-4
CDR3aa: CASSRGGNNEKLFF

abundance: once
v_gene: TRBV7-9
d_gene: NA
j_gene: TRBJ1-4
CDR3aa: CASSLGGSTGHEKLFF

abundance: NA
v_gene: TRBV18
d_gene: TRBD1
j_gene: TRBJ2-1
CDR3aa: CASSPGTGDNEQFF

abundance: NA
v_gene: TRBV10-3
d_gene: NA
j_gene: TRBJ1-1
CDR3aa: CAISGQQGGNTEAFF

abundance: once
v_gene: TRBV7-8
d_gene: NA
j_gene: TRBJ1-5
CDR3aa: CASSLTSQPQHF

abundance: NA
v_gene: TRBV29-1
d_gene: NA
j_gene: TRBJ1-6
CDR3aa: CSVTDSPEDSPLHF

abundance: once
v_gene: TRBV5-1
d_gene: TRBD1
j_gene: TRBJ1-1
CDR3aa: CASSFHRGMNTEAFF

abundance: few
v_gene: TRBV5-1
d_gene: TRBD2
j_gene: TRBJ2-1
CDR3aa: CASSLAFGGANEQFF

abundance: NA
v_gene: TRBV27
d_gene: NA
j_gene: TRBJ1-1
CDR3aa: CASSSYTGFGRVNTEAFF

abundance: NA
v_gene: TRBV5-4
d_gene: TRBD1
j_gene: TRBJ1-3
CDR3aa: CASSLDRGGNTIYF

abundance: NA
v_gene: TRBV11-2
d_gene: NA
j_gene: TRBJ1-1
CDR3aa: CASSLYRETEAFF

abundance: NA
v_gene: TRBV6-1
d_gene: TRBD2
j_gene: TRBJ2-3
CDR3aa: CASSGRLAGGRLKRTDTQYF

abundance: NA
v_gene: TRBV15
d_gene: TRBD1
j_gene: TRBJ2-1
CDR3aa: CATSGQQGNYNEQFF

abundance: once
v_gene: TRBV10-3
d_gene: TRBD2
j_gene: TRBJ2-2
CDR3aa: CAIGPGTSGGTGELFF

abundance: NA
v_gene: TRBV27
d_gene: TRBD1
j_gene: TRBJ1-2
CDR3aa: CASSTQGAIYGYTF